The rows below give T cell receptor beta chains drawn from one sample of a study of T-cell reconstitution after alpha-beta-depleted transplantation in children. Each CDR3 protein is one row after TCRdb ran MiXCR on the PCR reads. The data contain approximately 350,000 distinct CDR3 sequences, under 13% of them singletons. This material consisted of PBMCs from the stem cell graft donor, taken from the stem cell graft. The receptor set was obtained from a human donor who donated a stem cell graft to a child with acute lymphoblastic leukemia. The CDR3 runs from the conserved cysteine through the conserved F or W. The D gene is left open where the match is weak. Expanded clones get a size class; other rows say once, few or many, or leave the size out.

J | size | V | D | CDR3 | DNA
TRBJ2-1 | . | TRBV30 | . | CAWSVGGAFAYNEQFF | TGTGCCTGGAGTGTAGGGGGAGCGTTCGCATACAATGAGCAGTTCTTC
TRBJ1-2 | few | TRBV21-1 | . | CASSKLRGRYGYTF | TGTGCCAGCAGCAAACTACGGGGGCGCTATGGCTACACCTTC
TRBJ2-1 | few | TRBV6-2/TRBV6-3 | TRBD2 | CASRTGLAENNEQFF | TGTGCCAGCAGAACGGGACTAGCGGAGAACAATGAGCAGTTCTTC
TRBJ1-6 | many | TRBV4-1 | . | CASSQAGVGSPLHF | TGCGCCAGCAGCCAAGCAGGGGTCGGGTCACCCCTCCACTTT
TRBJ2-3 | few | TRBV7-2 | . | CASSTKDTQYF | TGTGCCAGCTCGACTAAAGATACGCAGTATTTT
TRBJ2-3 | . | TRBV7-3 | . | CASSLTGIPPDTQYF | TGTGCCAGCAGCTTAACAGGGATCCCCCCAGATACGCAGTATTTT
TRBJ1-3 | many | TRBV20-1 | TRBD1 | CSARDDGQGVLLGGNTIYF | TGCAGTGCTAGAGATGACGGACAGGGGGTTTTACTTGGAGGAAACACCATATATTTT
TRBJ2-7 | . | TRBV4-2 | . | CASSQDRSLVSYEQYF | TGTGCCAGCAGCCAAGATAGATCACTGGTCTCCTACGAGCAGTACTTC
TRBJ2-1 | . | TRBV11-2 | TRBD1 | CASSQPDRGPVNEQFF | TGTGCCAGCAGCCAGCCCGACAGGGGGCCGGTGAATGAGCAGTTCTTC
TRBJ2-7 | few | TRBV18 | . | CASSPQGRRSYEQYF | TGTGCCAGCTCACCACAAGGTAGGAGGTCCTACGAGCAGTACTTC
TRBJ1-1 | . | TRBV30 | . | CAWSVGVRAEAFF | TGTGCCTGGAGTGTTGGGGTTAGGGCCGAAGCTTTCTTT
TRBJ2-5 | many | TRBV3-1 | TRBD2 | CASSYSGRNQETQYF | TGTGCCAGCAGCTACAGCGGGAGGAACCAAGAGACCCAGTACTTC
TRBJ1-4 | . | TRBV4-1 | . | CASSHYNRVPNEKLFF | TGCGCCAGCAGCCATTACAACAGGGTACCTAATGAAAAACTGTTTTTT
TRBJ1-5 | . | TRBV27 | . | CASRTGLSNQPQHF | TGTGCCAGCAGGACAGGTCTTAGCAATCAGCCCCAGCATTTT
TRBJ1-6 | many | TRBV5-1 | TRBD1 | CASSLEGTGLNSPLHF | TGCGCCAGCAGCTTGGAGGGGACAGGCCTTAATTCACCCCTCCACTTT
TRBJ2-5 | few | TRBV12-3/TRBV12-4 | TRBD1 | CASSPARGRGQETQYF | TGTGCCAGCAGCCCGGCCAGGGGCAGGGGGCAAGAGACCCAGTACTTC
TRBJ1-1 | . | TRBV7-2 | TRBD1 | CASSLVGGQGLAFF | TGTGCCAGCAGCTTAGTGGGGGGACAGGGTTTAGCTTTCTTT
TRBJ2-1 | . | TRBV12-3/TRBV12-4 | . | CASSSPEQGRDEQFF | TGTGCCAGCAGTTCCCCTGAACAGGGCCGCGATGAGCAGTTCTTC
TRBJ2-3 | few | TRBV4-2 | TRBD2 | CASSQRPGTSGSYDTQYF | TGTGCCAGCAGCCAGCGCCCCGGGACTAGCGGGAGTTATGATACGCAGTATTTT
TRBJ1-1 | . | TRBV4-1 | . | CASSQPGQSGAFF | TGCGCCAGCAGCCAACCCGGACAGAGCGGAGCTTTCTTT
TRBJ2-7 | few | TRBV21-1 | . | CASCRTRDDGVQYF | TGTGCCAGCTGCCGGACTAGAGACGACGGCGTGCAGTACTTC
TRBJ2-1 | many | TRBV4-1 | . | CASSQDPGDSSYNEQFF | TGCGCCAGCAGCCAAGATCCGGGAGATAGCTCCTACAATGAGCAGTTCTTC
TRBJ1-4 | few | TRBV27 | TRBD1 | CASSPIDRVHEKLFF | TGTGCCAGCAGTCCAATAGACAGGGTTCATGAAAAACTGTTTTTT
TRBJ1-1 | . | TRBV5-1 | . | CASSSSGGYTEAFF | TGCGCCAGCAGCTCGAGCGGAGGATACACTGAAGCTTTCTTT
TRBJ2-3 | many | TRBV3-1 | . | CASSQVSDTQYF | TGTGCCAGCAGCCAAGTGTCCGATACGCAGTATTTT
TRBJ1-2 | . | TRBV7-9 | . | CASSLSPGPRDGYTF | TGTGCCAGCAGCTTAAGCCCCGGACCGAGAGATGGCTACACCTTC
TRBJ2-3 | . | TRBV7-2 | TRBD2 | CASRGTSGVLDTQYF | TGTGCCAGCAGGGGGACTAGCGGGGTACTAGATACGCAGTATTTT
TRBJ2-7 | few | TRBV3-1 | TRBD2 | CASALGTRDEQYF | TGTGCCAGCGCTCTCGGGACTAGAGACGAGCAGTACTTC
TRBJ2-1 | many | TRBV20-1 | TRBD2 | CSAGGLAGQFF | TGCAGTGCCGGGGGACTAGCGGGACAGTTCTTC
TRBJ1-1 | many | TRBV6-5 | TRBD1 | CASSYSQGMNTEAFF | TGTGCCAGCAGTTACTCACAGGGGATGAACACTGAAGCTTTCTTT